This T cell receptor beta chain was captured in a study of control samples from healthy donors and cancer patients. The CDR3 is 15 residues long. Germline V lookup: CDR1 MNHEY, CDR2 SVGAGI. Trimming removed 7 bases from V and 0 bases from J, with 15 bases in between. TCRdb keeps only in-frame clones here, not all; method: immunoSEQ multiplex PCR. This sample carries approximately 120,000 clones, roughly 84% of them seen once, and the ten largest clones take under 2%. Specimen: blood. The TCR sequence derives from a man between 18 and 29 years old in good health. V and J are TRBV6-5 and TRBJ1-1; D possibly corresponds to TRBD1 (6 bases). The CDR3: CASTKRGGLNTEAFF. The CDR3 DNA sequence: TGTGCCAGCACCAAACGTGGGGGGCTGAACACTGAAGCTTTCTTT.